This T cell receptor beta chain was sequenced during a study of CD8 T cells in Susac syndrome. CDR1 SGHRS and CDR2 YFSETQ come from the germline V gene. With 6 bases removed from V and 6 bases from J, the gap between germline ends came to 17 bases. CDR3 length equals 14 residues. TCR beta sequencing was performed on blood CD8+ and CD4+ T cells. Random hexamers served to reverse transcribe about 0.5 to 1 ug RNA. Each CDR3 protein is one row after TCRdb ran MiXCR on the immunoSEQ multiplex PCR reads. The sample lists roughly 120,000 distinct CDR3 sequences, around 94% occurring once. The origin of this receptor is a human donor in good health. V is TRBV5-1 and J is TRBJ2-3; perhaps TRBD2 as D (6 bases). Sequencing used CD4+ T cells from PBMCs. CDR3 region: CASNPSGVGDTQYF. The CDR3 DNA is TGCGCCAGCAACCCGTCGGGGGTCGGGGATACGCAGTATTTT.